This T cell receptor (beta chain) was sequenced for a study of response to subunit inactivated influenza vaccine. Whole-study findings and limits: It was suggested by the authors that few new T cells are recruited by each seasonal influenza vaccination.

This clonotype came up a few times. Its specificity is unknown. TCRdb independently ran MiXCR on the RT-PCR reads; one entry per CDR3 protein. This sample yields over 750,000 distinct CDR3 sequences, of which about 20% are seen a single time; around 9.6% belongs to the top ten. This clonotype was sampled from a man in his forties or fifties who received an inactivated influenza vaccine. Source: PBMCs from blood, taken 5 days after vaccination.

CDR3 residues: CASSLMGTREETQYF. For the CDR3, the DNA is TGTGCCAGCAGCTTGATGGGAACGAGGGAAGAGACCCAGTACTTC. The V call is TRBV7-8, the J call TRBJ2-5; tentative D call: TRBD2 (5 bases). Trimming removed 3 bases at V and 3 bases at J, with 14 bases between. CDR1 and CDR2 (germline): SGHVS, FQNEAQ. This CDR3 has 15 amino acids.